This T cell receptor beta chain was observed in a study of blood T cell repertoires in COVID-19. For the study at large: From the United States, Italy and Spain came samples of acute and convalescent COVID-19. The analysed material was cDNA or gDNA that came from T cells, B-cell-depleted T cells, or PBMCs.

Methods used by the authors: Estimates of nucleated cell counts were drawn from the amplification of reference gene primers. Measured with immunoSEQ multiplex PCR; TCRdb has only the in-frame clones, and not every one. The V and J calls and clone size come from that table; D and trimming were worked out from the DNA. The sample lists 310,000 or so clones, about nine tenths occurring once. Seattle patients were enrolled during active infection and followed longitudinally. Trimming took 0 bases from V and 2 from J, leaving 13 bases between them. This CDR3 has 16 residues. Germline-derived CDR1 and CDR2 are MNHEY and SVGAGI.

The specimen sequenced was peripheral blood. The TCR was taken from a man under 40 with COVID-19, enrolled during active disease. This chain connects TRBV6-5 to TRBJ1-2; possible D gene TRBD1, 6 bases. CDR3 in DNA: TGTGCCAGCAGTTACTCAGCCGAGAGGGGGAACTATGGCTACACCTTC. Amino acids: CASSYSAERGNYGYTF.